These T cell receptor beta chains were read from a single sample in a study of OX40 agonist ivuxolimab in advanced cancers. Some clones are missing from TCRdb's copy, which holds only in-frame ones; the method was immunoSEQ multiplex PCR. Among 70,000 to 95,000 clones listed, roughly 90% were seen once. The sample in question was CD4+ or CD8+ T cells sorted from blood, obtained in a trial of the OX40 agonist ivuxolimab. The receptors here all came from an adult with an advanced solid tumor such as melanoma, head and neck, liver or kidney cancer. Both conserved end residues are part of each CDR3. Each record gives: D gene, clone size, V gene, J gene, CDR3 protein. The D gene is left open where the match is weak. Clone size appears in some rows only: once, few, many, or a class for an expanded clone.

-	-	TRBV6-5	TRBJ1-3	CASSYQGPSGNTIYF
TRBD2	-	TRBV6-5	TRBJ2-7	CASSEREPHEQYF
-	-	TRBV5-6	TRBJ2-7	CASSLLGDGIYEQYF
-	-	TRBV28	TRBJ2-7	CASSPGPSYEQYF
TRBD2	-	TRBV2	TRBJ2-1	CASSSGTSGSNEQFF
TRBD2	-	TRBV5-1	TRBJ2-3	CASRRASSRGSGDTQYF
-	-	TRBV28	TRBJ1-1	CASSLPRVGTEAFF
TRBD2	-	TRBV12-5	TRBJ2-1	CASGSSGRAGEQFF
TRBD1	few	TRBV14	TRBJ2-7	CASSRYRDSPTWATYEQYF
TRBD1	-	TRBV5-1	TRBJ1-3	CASSSTGTGLSGNTIYF